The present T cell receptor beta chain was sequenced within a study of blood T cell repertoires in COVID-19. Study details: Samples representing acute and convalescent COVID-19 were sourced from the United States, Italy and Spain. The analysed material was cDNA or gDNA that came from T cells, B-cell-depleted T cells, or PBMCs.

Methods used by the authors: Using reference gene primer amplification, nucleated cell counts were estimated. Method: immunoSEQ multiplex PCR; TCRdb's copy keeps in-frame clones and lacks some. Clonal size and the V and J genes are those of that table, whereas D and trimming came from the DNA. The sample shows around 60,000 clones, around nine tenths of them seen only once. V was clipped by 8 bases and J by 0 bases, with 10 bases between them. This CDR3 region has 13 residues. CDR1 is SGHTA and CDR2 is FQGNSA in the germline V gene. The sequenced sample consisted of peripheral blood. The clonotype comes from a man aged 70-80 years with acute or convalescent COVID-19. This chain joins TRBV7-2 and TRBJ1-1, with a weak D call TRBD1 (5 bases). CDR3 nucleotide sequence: TGTGCCAGCGAAGGGACTTTGAACACTGAAGCTTTCTTT. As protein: CASEGTLNTEAFF.